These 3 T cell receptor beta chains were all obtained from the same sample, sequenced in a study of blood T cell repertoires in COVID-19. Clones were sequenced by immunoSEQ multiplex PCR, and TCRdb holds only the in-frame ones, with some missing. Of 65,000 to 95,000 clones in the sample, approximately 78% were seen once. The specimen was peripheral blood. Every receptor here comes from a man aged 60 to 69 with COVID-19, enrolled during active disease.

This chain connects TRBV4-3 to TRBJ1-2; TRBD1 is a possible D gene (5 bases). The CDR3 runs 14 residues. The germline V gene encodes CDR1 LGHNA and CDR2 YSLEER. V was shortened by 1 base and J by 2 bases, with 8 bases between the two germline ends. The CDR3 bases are TGCGCCAGCAGCCAAGGATCAGGGAACTATGGCTACACCTTC. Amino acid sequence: CASSQGSGNYGYTF.

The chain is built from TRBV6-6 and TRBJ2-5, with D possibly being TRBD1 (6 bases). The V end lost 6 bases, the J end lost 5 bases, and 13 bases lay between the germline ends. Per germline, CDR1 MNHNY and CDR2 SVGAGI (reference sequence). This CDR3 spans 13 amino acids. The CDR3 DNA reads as TGTGCCAGCAGCCCTCAGGGGCCGGAGACCCAGTACTTC. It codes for CASSPQGPETQYF.

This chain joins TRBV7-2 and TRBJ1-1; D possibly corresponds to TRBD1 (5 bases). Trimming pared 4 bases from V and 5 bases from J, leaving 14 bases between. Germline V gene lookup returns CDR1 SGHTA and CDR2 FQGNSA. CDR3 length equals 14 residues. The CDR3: CASSSVGGRTEAFF. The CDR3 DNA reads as TGTGCCAGCAGCTCAGTGGGGGGTAGGACTGAAGCTTTCTTT.